The present T cell receptor (beta chain) was sequenced within a study of blood T cell repertoires in COVID-19. Across the study: Specimens from acute and convalescent COVID-19 originated in the United States, Italy and Spain. Sources were T cells, B-cell-depleted T cells, or PBMCs; the material itself was cDNA or gDNA.

In the original analysis: The authors estimated nucleated cell counts from reference gene primer amplification. Profiled with immunoSEQ multiplex PCR; TCRdb holds only in-frame clones, not every one. V and J calls and clone size are as listed in that table; D and trimming were resolved from the DNA. The sample holds approximately 310,000 clones; around 87% are singletons and the top ten take roughly 8%. Losses at the gene ends were 6 bases for V and 5 bases for J; bases not matched to a gene: 7. CDR3 length equals 13 residues. The V call is TRBV12-3 or TRBV12-4, the J call TRBJ2-7; 7 nucleotides line up with TRBD2. Sequenced: peripheral blood. The source of this sequence is a woman between 45 and 60 years old who had recovered from COVID-19. The CDR3 here is CASSLMREHEQYF. The CDR3, as DNA: TGTGCCAGCAGCCTTATGCGGGAGCACGAGCAGTACTTC.